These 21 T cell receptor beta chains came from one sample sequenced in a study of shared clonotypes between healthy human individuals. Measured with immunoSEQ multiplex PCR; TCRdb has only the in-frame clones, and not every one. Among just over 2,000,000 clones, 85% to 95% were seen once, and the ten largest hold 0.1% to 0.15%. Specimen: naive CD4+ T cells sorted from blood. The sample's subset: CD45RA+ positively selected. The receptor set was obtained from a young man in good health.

The DNA for the CDR3 is TGTGCCAGCAGTGAATGGGACAGGGGGCGCGAAGAGACCCAGTACTTC. Its protein product is CASSEWDRGREETQYF. The genes are TRBV6-1 and TRBJ2-5, with 12 bases lining up with TRBD1. The CDR3 consists of 16 residues. V lost 2 bases and J lost 3; bases outside the gene matches: 4. The germline gives CDR1 MNHNS, CDR2 SASEGT.

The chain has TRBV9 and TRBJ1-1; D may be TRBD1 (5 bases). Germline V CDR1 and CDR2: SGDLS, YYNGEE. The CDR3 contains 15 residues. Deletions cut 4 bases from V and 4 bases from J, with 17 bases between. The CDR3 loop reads CASSPSLGRGTEAFF. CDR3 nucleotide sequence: TGTGCCAGCAGCCCATCTCTGGGGAGGGGCACTGAAGCTTTCTTT. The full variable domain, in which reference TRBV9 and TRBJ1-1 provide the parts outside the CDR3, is DSGVTQTPKHLITATGQRVTLRCSPRSGDLSVYWYQQSLDQGLQFLIQYYNGEERAKGNILERFSAQQFPDLHSELNLSSLELGDSALYFCASSPSLGRGTEAFFGQGTRLTVV.

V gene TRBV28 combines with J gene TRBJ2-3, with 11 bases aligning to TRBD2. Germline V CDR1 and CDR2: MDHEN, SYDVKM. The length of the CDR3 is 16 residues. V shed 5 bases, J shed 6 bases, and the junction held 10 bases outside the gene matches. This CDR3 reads CASSPTLAGGRDTQYF. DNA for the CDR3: TGTGCCAGCAGTCCAACCTTAGCGGGGGGGCGGGATACGCAGTATTTT.

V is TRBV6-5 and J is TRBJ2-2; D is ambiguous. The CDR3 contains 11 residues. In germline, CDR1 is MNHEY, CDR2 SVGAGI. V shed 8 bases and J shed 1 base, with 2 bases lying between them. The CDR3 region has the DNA TGTGCCAGCGGGAACACCGGGGAGCTGTTTTTT. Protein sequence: CASGNTGELFF.

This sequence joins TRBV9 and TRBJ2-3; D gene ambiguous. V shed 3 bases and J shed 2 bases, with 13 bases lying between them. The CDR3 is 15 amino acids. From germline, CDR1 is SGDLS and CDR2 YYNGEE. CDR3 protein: CASSDHSGFTDTQYF. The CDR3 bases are TGTGCCAGCAGCGACCACTCGGGCTTCACAGATACGCAGTATTTT.

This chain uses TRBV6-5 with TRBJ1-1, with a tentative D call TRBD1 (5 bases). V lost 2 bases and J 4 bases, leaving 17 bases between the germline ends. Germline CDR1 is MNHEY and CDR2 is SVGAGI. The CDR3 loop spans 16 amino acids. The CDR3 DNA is TGTGCCAGCAGTTACCCGCCAGGGATCTCTGGCACTGAAGCTTTCTTT. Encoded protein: CASSYPPGISGTEAFF.

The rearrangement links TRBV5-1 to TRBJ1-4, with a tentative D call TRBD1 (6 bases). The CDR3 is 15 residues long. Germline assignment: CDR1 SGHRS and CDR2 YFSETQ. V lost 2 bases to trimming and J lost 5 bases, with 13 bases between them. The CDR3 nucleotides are TGCGCCAGCAGCTTACAGGGTCGAGGGAATGAAAAACTGTTTTTT. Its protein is CASSLQGRGNEKLFF.

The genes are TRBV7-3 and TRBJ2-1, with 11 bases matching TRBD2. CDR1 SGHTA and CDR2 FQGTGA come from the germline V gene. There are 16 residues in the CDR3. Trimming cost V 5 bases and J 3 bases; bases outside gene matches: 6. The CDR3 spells CASSPSGGPDYNEQFF. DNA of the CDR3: TGTGCCAGCAGCCCTAGCGGGGGGCCTGACTACAATGAGCAGTTCTTC.

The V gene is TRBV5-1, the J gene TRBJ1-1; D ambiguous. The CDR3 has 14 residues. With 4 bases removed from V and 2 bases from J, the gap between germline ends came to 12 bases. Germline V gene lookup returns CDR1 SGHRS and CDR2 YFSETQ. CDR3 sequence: CASSPLLSNTEAFF. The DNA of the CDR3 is TGCGCCAGCAGCCCTTTGTTGAGTAACACTGAAGCTTTCTTT.

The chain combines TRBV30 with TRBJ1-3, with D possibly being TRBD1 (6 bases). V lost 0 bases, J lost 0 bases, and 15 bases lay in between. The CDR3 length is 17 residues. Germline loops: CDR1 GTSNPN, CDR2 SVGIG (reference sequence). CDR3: CAWSVSGTSISGNTIYF. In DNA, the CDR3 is TGTGCCTGGAGTGTGTCCGGGACATCCATCTCTGGAAACACCATATATTTT.

CDR3 sequence: CASSHSSRGYEKLFF. The CDR3 DNA is TGTGCCAGCAGCCACAGTTCCAGGGGGTATGAAAAACTGTTTTTT. The J gene is TRBJ1-4, the V gene TRBV7-9, with 7 bases identical to TRBD1. Germline CDR1 reads SEHNR; CDR2 reads FQNEAQ (reference sequence). This CDR3 contains 15 residues. With V trimmed by 5 bases and J by 6 bases, 9 bases remained unmatched.

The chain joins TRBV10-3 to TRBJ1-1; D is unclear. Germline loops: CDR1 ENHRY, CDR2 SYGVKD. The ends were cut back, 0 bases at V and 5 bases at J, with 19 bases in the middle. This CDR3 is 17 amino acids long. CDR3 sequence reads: CAISESTPGKGGTEAFF. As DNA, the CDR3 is TGTGCCATCAGTGAGTCAACACCGGGAAAGGGAGGAACTGAAGCTTTCTTT.

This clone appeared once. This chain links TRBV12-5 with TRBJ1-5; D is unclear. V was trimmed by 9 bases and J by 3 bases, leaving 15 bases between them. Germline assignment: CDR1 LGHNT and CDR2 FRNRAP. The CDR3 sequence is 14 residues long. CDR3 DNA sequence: TGTGCTAGCAAAGAAAGCCAGAACAATCAGCCCCAGCATTTT. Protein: CASKESQNNQPQHF.

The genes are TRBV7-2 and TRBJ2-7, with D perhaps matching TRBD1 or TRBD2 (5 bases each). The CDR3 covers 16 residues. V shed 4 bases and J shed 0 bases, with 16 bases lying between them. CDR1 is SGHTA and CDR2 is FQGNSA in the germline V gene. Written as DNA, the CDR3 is TGTGCCAGCAGCTCGAGGGGCGGACCTTACTCCTACGAGCAGTACTTC. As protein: CASSSRGGPYSYEQYF.

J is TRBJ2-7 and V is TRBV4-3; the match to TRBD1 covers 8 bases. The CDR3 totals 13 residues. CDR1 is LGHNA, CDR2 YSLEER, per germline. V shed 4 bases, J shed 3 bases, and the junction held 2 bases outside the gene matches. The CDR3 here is CASSLGTGYEQYF. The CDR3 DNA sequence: TGCGCCAGCAGCCTCGGGACAGGCTACGAGCAGTACTTC.

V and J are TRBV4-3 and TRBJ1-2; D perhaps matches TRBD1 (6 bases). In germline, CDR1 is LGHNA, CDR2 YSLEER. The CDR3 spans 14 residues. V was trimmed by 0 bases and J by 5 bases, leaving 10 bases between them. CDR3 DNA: TGCGCCAGCAGCCAAGAGTTGGACAGATATGGCTACACCTTC. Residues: CASSQELDRYGYTF.

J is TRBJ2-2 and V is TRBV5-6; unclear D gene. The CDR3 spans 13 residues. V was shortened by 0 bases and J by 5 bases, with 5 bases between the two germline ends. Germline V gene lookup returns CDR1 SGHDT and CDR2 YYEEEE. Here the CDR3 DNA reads TGTGCCAGCAGCTTGGCGCGGACCGGGGAGCTGTTTTTT. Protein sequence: CASSLARTGELFF. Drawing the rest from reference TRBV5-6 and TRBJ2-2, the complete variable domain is DAGVTQSPTHLIKTRGQQVTLRCSPKSGHDTVSWYQQALGQGPQFIFQYYEEEERQRGNFPDRFSGHQFPNYSSELNVNALLLGDSALYLCASSLARTGELFFGEGSRLTVL.

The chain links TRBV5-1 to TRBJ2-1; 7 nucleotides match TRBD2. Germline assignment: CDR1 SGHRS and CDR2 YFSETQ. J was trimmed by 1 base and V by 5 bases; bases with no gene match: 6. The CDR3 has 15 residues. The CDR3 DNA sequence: TGCGCCAGCAGACTGAGCGGGAATTCCTACAATGAGCAGTTCTTC. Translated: CASRLSGNSYNEQFF.

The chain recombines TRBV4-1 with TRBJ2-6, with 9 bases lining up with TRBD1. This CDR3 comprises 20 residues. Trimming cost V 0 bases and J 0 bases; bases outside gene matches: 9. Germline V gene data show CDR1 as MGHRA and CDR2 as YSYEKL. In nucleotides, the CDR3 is TGCGCCAGCAGCCAAGACATGGGGGACAGGGTCATCTCTGGGGCCAACGTCCTGACTTTC. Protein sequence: CASSQDMGDRVISGANVLTF.

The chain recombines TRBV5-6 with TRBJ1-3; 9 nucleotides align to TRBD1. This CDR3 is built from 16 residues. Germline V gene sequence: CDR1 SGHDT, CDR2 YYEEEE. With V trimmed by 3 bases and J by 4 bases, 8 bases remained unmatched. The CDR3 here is CASSSTGGLNGNTIYF. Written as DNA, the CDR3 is TGTGCCAGCAGCTCGACAGGGGGTCTTAACGGAAACACCATATATTTT.

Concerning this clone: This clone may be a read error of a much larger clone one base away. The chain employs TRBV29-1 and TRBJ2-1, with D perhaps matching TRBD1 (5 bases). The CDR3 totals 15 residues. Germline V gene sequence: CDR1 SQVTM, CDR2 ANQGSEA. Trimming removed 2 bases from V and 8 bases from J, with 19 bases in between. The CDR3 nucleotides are TGCAGCGTTGAAATTGCAGGGATGTGGTACGATGAGCAGTTCTTC. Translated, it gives CSVEIAGMWYDEQFF.